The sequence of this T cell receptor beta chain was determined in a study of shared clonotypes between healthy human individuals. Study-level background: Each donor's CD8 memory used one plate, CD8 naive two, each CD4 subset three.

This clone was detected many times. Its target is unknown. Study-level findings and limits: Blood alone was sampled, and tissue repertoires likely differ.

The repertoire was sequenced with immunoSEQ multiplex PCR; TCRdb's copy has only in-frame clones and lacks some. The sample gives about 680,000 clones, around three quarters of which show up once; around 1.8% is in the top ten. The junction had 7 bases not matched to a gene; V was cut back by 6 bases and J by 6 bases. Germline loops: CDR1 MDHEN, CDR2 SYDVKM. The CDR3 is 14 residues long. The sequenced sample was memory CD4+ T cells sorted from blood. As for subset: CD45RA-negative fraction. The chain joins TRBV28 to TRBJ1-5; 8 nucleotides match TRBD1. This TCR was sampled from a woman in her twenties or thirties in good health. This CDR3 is CASSLTGDGQPQHF. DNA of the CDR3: TGTGCCAGCAGCCTGACAGGGGACGGTCAGCCCCAGCATTTT.